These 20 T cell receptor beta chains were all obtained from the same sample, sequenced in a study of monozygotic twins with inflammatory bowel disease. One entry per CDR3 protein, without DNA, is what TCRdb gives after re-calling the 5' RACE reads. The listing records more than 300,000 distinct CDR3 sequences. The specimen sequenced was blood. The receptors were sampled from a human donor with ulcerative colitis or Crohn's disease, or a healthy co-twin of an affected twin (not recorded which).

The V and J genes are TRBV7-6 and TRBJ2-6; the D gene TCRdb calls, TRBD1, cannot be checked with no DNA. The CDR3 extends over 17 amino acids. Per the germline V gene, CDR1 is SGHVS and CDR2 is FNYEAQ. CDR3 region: CASSLEGGRSGANVLTF.

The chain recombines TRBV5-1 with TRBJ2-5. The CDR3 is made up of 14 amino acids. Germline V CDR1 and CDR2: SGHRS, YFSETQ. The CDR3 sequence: CASSLGRTQETQYF. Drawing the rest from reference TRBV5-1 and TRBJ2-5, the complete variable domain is KAGVTQTPRYLIKTRGQQVTLSCSPISGHRSVSWYQQTPGQGLQFLFEYFSETQRNKGNFPGRFSGRQFSNSRSEMNVSTLELGDSALYLCASSLGRTQETQYFGPGTRLLVL.

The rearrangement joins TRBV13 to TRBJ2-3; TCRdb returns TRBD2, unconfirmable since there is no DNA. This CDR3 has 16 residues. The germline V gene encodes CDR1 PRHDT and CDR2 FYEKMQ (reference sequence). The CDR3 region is CASSLMSLVSTDTQYF.

The chain's CDR3 is CASSLGGTGVDYEQYF. The genes are TRBV7-9 and TRBJ2-7; TCRdb's D gene call, TRBD1, goes unchecked for lack of DNA. CDR3 length: 16 amino acids. Germline V gene sequence: CDR1 SEHNR, CDR2 FQNEAQ (reference sequence).

The CDR3 spells CATSRDRGASYNEQFF. The chain links TRBV15 to TRBJ2-1; TCRdb gives TRBD1 as the D gene, but with no DNA this cannot be confirmed. The germline V gene encodes CDR1 LNHNV and CDR2 YYDKDF (reference sequence). The CDR3 length is 16 residues. Drawing the rest from reference TRBV15 and TRBJ2-1, the complete variable domain is DAMVIQNPRYQVTQFGKPVTLSCSQTLNHNVMYWYQQKSSQAPKLLFHYYDKDFNNEADTPDNFQSRRPNTSFCFLDIRSPGLGDTAMYLCATSRDRGASYNEQFFGPGTRLTVL.

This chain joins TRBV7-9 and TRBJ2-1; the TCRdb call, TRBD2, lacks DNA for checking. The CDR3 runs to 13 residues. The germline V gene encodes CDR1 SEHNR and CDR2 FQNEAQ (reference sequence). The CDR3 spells CASSLVPQAEQFF.

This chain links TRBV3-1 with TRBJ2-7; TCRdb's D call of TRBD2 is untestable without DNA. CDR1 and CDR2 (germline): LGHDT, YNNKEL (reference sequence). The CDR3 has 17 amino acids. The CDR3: CASSPGTSGGPRDEQYF.

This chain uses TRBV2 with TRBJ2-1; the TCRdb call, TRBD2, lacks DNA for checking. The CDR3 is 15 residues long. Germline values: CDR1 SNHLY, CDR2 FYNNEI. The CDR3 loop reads CASSEGLGAYNEQFF.

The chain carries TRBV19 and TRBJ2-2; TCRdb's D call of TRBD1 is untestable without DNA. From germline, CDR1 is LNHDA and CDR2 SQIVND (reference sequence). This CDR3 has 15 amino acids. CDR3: CASGGQPTNTGELFF.

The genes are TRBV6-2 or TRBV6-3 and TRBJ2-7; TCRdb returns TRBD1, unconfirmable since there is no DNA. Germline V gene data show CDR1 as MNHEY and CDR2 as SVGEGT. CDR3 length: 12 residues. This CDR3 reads CASSARVGEQYF.

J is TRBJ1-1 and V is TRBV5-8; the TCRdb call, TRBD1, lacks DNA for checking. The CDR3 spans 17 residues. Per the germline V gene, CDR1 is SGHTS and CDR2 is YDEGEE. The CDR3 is CASSLMAPNQKNTEAFF.

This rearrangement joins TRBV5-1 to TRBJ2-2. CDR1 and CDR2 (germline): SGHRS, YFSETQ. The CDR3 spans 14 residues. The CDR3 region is CASMVDSLVGELFF.

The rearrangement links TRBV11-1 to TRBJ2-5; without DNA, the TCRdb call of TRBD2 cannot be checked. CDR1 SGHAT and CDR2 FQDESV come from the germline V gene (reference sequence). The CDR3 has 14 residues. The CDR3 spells CASSLGGVEETQYF.

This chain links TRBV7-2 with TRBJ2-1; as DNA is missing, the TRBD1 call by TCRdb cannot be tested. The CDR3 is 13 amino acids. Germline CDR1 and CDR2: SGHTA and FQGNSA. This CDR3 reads CASSPRTAREQFF.

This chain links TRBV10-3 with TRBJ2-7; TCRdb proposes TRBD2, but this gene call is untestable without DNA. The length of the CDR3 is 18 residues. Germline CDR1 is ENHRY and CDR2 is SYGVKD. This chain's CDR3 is CAISESTGLAWRLYEQYF.

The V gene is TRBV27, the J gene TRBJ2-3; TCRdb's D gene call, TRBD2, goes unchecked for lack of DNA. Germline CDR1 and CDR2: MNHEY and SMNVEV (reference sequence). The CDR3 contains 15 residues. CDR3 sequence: CASSLQTRNTDTQYF.

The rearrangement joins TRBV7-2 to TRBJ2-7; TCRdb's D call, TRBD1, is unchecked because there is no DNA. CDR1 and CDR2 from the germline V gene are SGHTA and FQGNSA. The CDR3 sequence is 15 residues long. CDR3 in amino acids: CASSSPDRSSYEQYF.

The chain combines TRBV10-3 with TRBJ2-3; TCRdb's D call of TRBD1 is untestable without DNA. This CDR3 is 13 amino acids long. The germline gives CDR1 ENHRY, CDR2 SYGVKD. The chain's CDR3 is CAISDRESDTQYF.

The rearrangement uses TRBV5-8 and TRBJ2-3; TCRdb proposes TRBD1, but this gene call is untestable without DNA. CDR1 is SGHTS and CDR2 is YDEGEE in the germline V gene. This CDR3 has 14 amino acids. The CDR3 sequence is CASTAPGSTDTQYF.

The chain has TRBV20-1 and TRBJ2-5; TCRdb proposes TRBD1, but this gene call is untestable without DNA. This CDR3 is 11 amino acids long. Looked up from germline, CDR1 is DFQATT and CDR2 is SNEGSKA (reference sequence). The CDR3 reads CSGTGRETQYF.